Below are 8 T cell receptor beta chains sequenced from a single sample in a study of identifying expanded T cells in peripheral blood. The protocol was immunoSEQ multiplex PCR, while the TCRdb copy is restricted to in-frame clones and leaves out a portion. The sample lists tens of thousands of clones; 65% to 85% were seen once. Sequenced material: blood. The receptors derive from a person aged 18-70 years in good health.

The chain links TRBV18 to TRBJ2-3; no definite D call. Germline-derived CDR1 and CDR2 are KGHSH and LQKENI. The CDR3 sequence is 16 residues long. Trimming cost V 3 bases and J 3 bases, with 16 bases left between them. CDR3 sequence reads: CASSPVIGQTTDTQYF. CDR3 DNA: TGTGCCAGCTCACCGGTTATAGGGCAGACAACAGATACGCAGTATTTT.

The chain employs TRBV7-3 and TRBJ2-3; TRBD2 aligns across 11 bases. The CDR3 loop spans 19 amino acids. CDR1 is SGHTA and CDR2 is FQGTGA in the germline V gene. V was pared by 8 bases and J by 0 bases, with 16 bases of the junction left unmatched. CDR3 sequence: CASSSRGPRTSGSTDTQYF. The CDR3 DNA follows: TGTGCCAGCTCCTCCAGGGGGCCCAGGACTAGCGGGAGCACAGATACGCAGTATTTT.

The CDR3 loop is CAWSRGDGETQYF. CDR3 nucleotides: TGTGCCTGGAGTAGGGGGGACGGGGAGACCCAGTACTTC. The rearrangement joins TRBV30 to TRBJ2-5, with D possibly called TRBD1 or TRBD2 (6 bases each). CDR1 is GTSNPN, CDR2 SVGIG, per germline (reference sequence). This CDR3 is built from 13 residues. Trimming took off 2 bases at V and 5 bases at J, with 12 bases between the two ends.

This clone was recorded many times. The rearrangement joins TRBV10-3 to TRBJ2-7; 7 nucleotides align to TRBD1. This CDR3 spans 16 amino acids. J gave up 0 bases and V 2 bases, and 7 bases lay outside the gene matches. Looked up from germline, CDR1 is ENHRY and CDR2 is SYGVKD. The CDR3: CAISEIRGQSSYEQYF. In nucleotides, the CDR3 is TGTGCCATCAGTGAGATTCGGGGACAGAGCTCCTACGAGCAGTACTTC.

The chain couples TRBV19 to TRBJ2-2; TRBD1 matches at 8 bases. The germline V gene encodes CDR1 LNHDA and CDR2 SQIVND (reference sequence). J lost 7 bases, V lost 4 bases, and 11 bases had no gene match. The CDR3 has 16 residues. DNA of the CDR3: TGTGCCAGTAGTACCCAACCAGGGGGCCTCGGCGGGGAGCTGTTTTTT. The encoded protein is CASSTQPGGLGGELFF.

The CDR3 sequence is CASSLDPGAPNGYTF. CDR3 nucleotides: TGTGCCAGCAGCTTGGATCCGGGGGCGCCGAATGGCTACACCTTC. V is TRBV5-5 and J is TRBJ1-2; possible D gene TRBD1, 6 bases. V shed 0 bases and J shed 6 bases, with 15 bases lying between them. The CDR3 consists of 15 residues. Germline lookup yields CDR1 SGHKS and CDR2 YYEKEE (reference sequence).

This chain connects TRBV28 to TRBJ2-7; the D gene is possibly TRBD1 (6 bases). Trimming took off 1 base at V and 2 bases at J, with 15 bases between the two ends. The CDR3 covers 16 residues. Germline loops: CDR1 MDHEN, CDR2 SYDVKM. The CDR3 sequence is CASSLLVRRGTYEQYF. The CDR3, as DNA: TGTGCCAGCAGTTTATTGGTTCGTAGGGGGACCTACGAGCAGTACTTC.

CDR3 coding DNA: TGTGCCAGCTCACCAGGACACGGCGCTGAAGCTTTCTTT. Residues: CASSPGHGAEAFF. J is TRBJ1-1 and V is TRBV18, with a possible D match to TRBD1 (5 bases). Germline assignment: CDR1 KGHSH and CDR2 LQKENI. Trimming shortened V by 2 bases and J by 6 bases, and 10 bases separated the two germline ends. The CDR3 sequence is 13 residues long.